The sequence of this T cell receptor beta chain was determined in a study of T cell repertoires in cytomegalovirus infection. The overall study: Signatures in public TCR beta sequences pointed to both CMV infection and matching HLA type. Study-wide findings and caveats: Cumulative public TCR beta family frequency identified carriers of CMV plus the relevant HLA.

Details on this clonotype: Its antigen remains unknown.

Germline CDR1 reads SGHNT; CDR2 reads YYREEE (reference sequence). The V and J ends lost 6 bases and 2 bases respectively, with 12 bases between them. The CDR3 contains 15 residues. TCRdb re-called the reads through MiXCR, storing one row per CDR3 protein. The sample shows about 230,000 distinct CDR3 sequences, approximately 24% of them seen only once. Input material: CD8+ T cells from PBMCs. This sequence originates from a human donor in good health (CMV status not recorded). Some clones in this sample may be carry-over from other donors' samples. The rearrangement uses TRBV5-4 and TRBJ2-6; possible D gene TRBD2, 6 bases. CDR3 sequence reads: CASTNGGAGANVLTF. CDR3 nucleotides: TGTGCCAGCACCAACGGAGGGGCTGGGGCCAACGTCCTGACTTTC.